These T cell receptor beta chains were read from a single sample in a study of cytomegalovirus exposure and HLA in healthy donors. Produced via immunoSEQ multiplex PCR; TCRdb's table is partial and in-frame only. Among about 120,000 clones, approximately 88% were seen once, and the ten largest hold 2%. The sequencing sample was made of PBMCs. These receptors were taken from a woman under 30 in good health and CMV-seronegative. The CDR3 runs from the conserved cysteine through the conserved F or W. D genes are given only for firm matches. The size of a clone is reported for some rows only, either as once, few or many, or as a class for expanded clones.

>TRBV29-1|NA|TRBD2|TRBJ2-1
CSAPGGSSYNEQFF
TGCAGCGCCCCTGGCGGGAGCTCCTACAATGAGCAGTTCTTC
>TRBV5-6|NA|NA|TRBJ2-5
CASSLDHPRETQYF
TGTGCCAGCAGCTTGGACCACCCTCGGGAGACCCAGTACTTC
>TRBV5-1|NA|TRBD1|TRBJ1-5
CASSLQGAGQPQHF
TGCGCCAGCAGCTTACAGGGGGCAGGTCAGCCCCAGCATTTT
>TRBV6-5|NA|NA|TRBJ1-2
CASSYRRSNYGYTF
TGTGCCAGCAGTTACCGTAGATCTAACTATGGCTACACCTTC
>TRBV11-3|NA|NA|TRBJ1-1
CASSQAGGGTEAFF
TGTGCCAGCAGCCAGGCGGGGGGGGGCACTGAAGCTTTCTTT
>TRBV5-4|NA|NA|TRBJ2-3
CASSLGGSSTDTQYF
TGTGCCAGCAGCTTGGGAGGGAGTAGCACAGATACGCAGTATTTT
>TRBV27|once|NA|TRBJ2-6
CASTQIPSAGANVLTF
TGTGCCAGCACCCAAATCCCTAGTGCTGGGGCCAACGTCCTGACTTTC
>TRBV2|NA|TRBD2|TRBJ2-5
CASSARQTSGVQETQYF
TGTGCCAGCAGCGCGCGACAGACTAGCGGAGTCCAAGAGACCCAGTACTTC
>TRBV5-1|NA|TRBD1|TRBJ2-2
CASSWLYEQGAMNTGELFF
TGCGCCAGCAGTTGGCTCTACGAACAGGGGGCAATGAACACCGGGGAGCTGTTTTTT
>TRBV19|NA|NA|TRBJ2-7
CASSMVQGYEQYF
TGTGCCAGTAGTATGGTTCAGGGCTACGAGCAGTACTTC
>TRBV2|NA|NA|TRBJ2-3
CASKNPLGRSREFTDTQYF
TGTGCCAGCAAAAATCCTTTAGGTCGCTCGCGGGAATTCACAGATACGCAGTATTTT
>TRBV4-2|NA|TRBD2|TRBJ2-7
CASSQTSGRYEQYF
TGTGCCAGCAGCCAAACTAGCGGGAGATACGAGCAGTACTTC
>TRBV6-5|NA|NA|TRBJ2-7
CASRPLLGEQYF
TGTGCCAGCAGGCCGCTCCTAGGCGAGCAGTACTTC
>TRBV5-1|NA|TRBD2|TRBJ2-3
CARLAGAGDTQYF
TGCGCCAGGTTAGCGGGAGCGGGAGATACGCAGTATTTT
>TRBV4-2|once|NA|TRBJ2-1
CASSQALPAEQFF
TGTGCCAGCAGCCAAGCTCTCCCCGCGGAGCAGTTCTTC
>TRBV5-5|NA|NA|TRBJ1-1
CASSLDQGSTEAFF
TGTGCCAGCAGCTTGGATCAGGGGAGCACTGAAGCTTTCTTT
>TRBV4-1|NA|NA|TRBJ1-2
CASSPPEGYGYTF
TGCGCCAGCAGCCCTCCCGAGGGCTATGGCTACACCTTC
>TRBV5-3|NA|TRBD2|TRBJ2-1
CARIRDSGRPHNEQFF
TGTGCCAGAATCCGGGATAGCGGGAGGCCCCACAATGAGCAGTTCTTC
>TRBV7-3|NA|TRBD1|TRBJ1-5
CASSSRDPGQGNQPQHF
TGTGCCAGCAGCTCTCGGGACCCGGGACAGGGTAATCAGCCCCAGCATTTT
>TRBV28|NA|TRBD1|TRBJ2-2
CASKGAAGELFF
TGTGCCAGCAAGGGGGCCGCCGGGGAGCTGTTTTTT
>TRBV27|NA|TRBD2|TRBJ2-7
CASSSAGGIHEQYF
TGTGCCAGCAGTTCGGCGGGAGGGATTCACGAGCAGTACTTC
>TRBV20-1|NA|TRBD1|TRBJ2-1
CSARTGSEQFF
TGCAGTGCCAGGACAGGGAGTGAGCAGTTCTTC
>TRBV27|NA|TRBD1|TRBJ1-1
CASSSHTTGGTEAFF
TGTGCCAGCAGCTCCCACACGACAGGGGGGACTGAAGCTTTCTTT
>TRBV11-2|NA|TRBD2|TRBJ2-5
CASSSGTSGMLRETQYF
TGTGCCAGCAGCTCCGGGACTAGCGGGATGTTACGAGAGACCCAGTACTTC
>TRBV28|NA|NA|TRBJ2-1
CASSSPRVVHNEQFF
TGTGCCAGCAGCTCCCCGAGAGTTGTCCACAATGAGCAGTTCTTC
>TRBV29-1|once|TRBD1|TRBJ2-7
CSAKPGQGGEQYF
TGCAGCGCTAAACCGGGACAGGGCGGCGAGCAGTACTTC
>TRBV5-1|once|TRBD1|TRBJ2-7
CASSSGTGSYEQYF
TGCGCCAGCAGCTCCGGGACAGGGTCCTACGAGCAGTACTTC
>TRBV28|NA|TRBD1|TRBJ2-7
CASSLNPAGGGYEQYF
TGTGCCAGCAGTTTAAACCCCGCAGGGGGCGGATACGAGCAGTACTTC
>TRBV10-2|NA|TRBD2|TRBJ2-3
CASNPGGRTDTQYF
TGCGCCAGCAACCCCGGGGGGAGGACAGATACGCAGTATTTT
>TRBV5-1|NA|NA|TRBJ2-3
CASSPFGAGTQTDTQYF
TGCGCCAGCAGCCCTTTTGGAGCGGGCACTCAAACAGATACGCAGTATTTT
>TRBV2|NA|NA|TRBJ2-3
CASARQVADTQYF
TGTGCCAGCGCCCGTCAGGTGGCAGATACGCAGTATTTT
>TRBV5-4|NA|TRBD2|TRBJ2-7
CASSLARTSGIEQYF
TGTGCCAGCAGCTTGGCCCGGACTAGCGGGATCGAGCAGTACTTC
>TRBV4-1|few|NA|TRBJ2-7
CASSQEQADAAEQYF
TGCGCCAGCAGCCAAGAACAGGCGGATGCCGCGGAGCAGTACTTC
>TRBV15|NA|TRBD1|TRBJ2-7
CATSRVGTGGLQYF
TGTGCCACCAGCAGAGTGGGGACAGGGGGGCTGCAGTACTTC
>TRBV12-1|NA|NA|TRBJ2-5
CASITNPGTGMKSETQYF
TGTGCCAGCATCACGAACCCCGGGACAGGGATGAAGTCAGAGACCCAGTACTTC
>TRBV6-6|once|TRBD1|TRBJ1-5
CASSSGQVQPQHF
TGTGCCAGCAGTTCGGGACAGGTTCAGCCCCAGCATTTT
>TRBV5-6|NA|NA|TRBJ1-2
CASSLGASNYGYTF
TGTGCCAGCAGCTTGGGAGCTTCAAACTATGGCTACACCTTC
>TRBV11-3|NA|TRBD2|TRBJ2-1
CASSLPGLAHNEQFF
TGTGCCAGCAGCTTACCGGGACTAGCGCATAATGAGCAGTTCTTC
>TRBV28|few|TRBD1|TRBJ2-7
CASSWGQGAPYEQYF
TGTGCCAGCAGCTGGGGACAGGGGGCCCCCTACGAGCAGTACTTC
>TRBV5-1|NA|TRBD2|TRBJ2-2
CASSRGLGTSTGELFF
TGCGCCAGCAGCCGGGGACTAGGGACGAGCACCGGGGAGCTGTTTTTT
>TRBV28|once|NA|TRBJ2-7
CAKGGPIYEQYF
TGTGCCAAGGGAGGACCAATTTACGAGCAGTACTTC
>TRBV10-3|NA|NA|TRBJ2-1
CAISATSNEQFF
TGTGCCATCAGTGCGACTAGCAATGAGCAGTTCTTC
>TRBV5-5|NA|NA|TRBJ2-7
CASSLVRTKGSYEQYF
TGTGCCAGCAGCTTGGTTCGGACAAAGGGCTCCTACGAGCAGTACTTC
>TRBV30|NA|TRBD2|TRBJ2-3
CAGSTSGRFTDTQYF
TGTGCCGGGTCGACTAGCGGGAGATTCACAGATACGCAGTATTTT
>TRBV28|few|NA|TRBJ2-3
CASTEGGSTDTQYF
TGTGCCAGCACCGAGGGGGGGAGCACAGATACGCAGTATTTT
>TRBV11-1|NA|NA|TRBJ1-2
CASSLARGRAGGYTF
TGTGCCAGCAGCTTAGCGCGCGGCAGGGCAGGTGGCTACACCTTC
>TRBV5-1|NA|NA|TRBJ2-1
CASSLVGGRGFYNEQFF
TGCGCCAGCAGCTTGGTAGGTGGCAGGGGATTTTACAATGAGCAGTTCTTC
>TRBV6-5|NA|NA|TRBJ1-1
CASSYRGDTEAFF
TGTGCCAGCAGTTACAGGGGTGACACTGAAGCTTTCTTT
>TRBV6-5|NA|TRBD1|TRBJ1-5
CASSDREGQPQHF
TGTGCCAGCAGTGACAGGGAAGGTCAGCCCCAGCATTTT
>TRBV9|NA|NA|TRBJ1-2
CASSVDVTPRNYGYTF
TGTGCCAGCAGCGTAGATGTGACACCGCGTAACTATGGCTACACCTTC